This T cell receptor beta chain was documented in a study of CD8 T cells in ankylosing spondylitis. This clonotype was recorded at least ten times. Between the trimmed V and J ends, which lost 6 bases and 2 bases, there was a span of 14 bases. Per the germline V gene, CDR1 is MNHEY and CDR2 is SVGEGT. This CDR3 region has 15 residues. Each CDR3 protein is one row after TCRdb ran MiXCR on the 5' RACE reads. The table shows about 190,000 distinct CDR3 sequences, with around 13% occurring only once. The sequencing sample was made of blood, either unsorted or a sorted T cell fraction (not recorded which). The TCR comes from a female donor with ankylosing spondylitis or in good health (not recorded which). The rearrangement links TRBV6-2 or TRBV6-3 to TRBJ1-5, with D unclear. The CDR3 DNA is TGTGCCAGCAGACAACCGGAGGTTGGCAATCAGCCCCAGCATTTT. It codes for CASRQPEVGNQPQHF.